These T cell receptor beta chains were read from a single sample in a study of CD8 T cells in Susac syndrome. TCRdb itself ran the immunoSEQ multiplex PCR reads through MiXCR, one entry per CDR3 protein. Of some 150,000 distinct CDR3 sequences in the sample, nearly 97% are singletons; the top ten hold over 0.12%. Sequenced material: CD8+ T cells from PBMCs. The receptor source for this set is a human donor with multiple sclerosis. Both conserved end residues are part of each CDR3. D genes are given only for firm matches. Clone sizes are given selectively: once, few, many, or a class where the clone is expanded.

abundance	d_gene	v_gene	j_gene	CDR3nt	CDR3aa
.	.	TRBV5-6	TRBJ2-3	TGTGCCAGCAGCTTTGATCTGTATTTT	CASSFDLYF
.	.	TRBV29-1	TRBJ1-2	TGCAGCGTTAGGGGTCAGGGGTCGGACGGCTACACCTTC	CSVRGQGSDGYTF
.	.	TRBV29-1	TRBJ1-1	TGCAGCGCCCCGACAGGGAACACTGAAGCTTTCTTT	CSAPTGNTEAFF
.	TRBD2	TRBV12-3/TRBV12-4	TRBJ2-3	TGTGCCAGCACCCTCGGACTAGCTTTGGATACGCAGTATTTT	CASTLGLALDTQYF
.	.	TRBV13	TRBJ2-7	TGTGCCAGCAGCTTAGAGTACGGAGGTGACTACGAGCAGTACTTC	CASSLEYGGDYEQYF
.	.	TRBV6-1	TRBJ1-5	TGTGCCACCCATCATGGAGGCCAGCCCCAGCATTTT	CATHHGGQPQHF
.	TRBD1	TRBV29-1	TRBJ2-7	TGCAGCGTTAGAGACAGGGTCTACGAGCAGTACTTC	CSVRDRVYEQYF
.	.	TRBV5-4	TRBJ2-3	TGTGCCTGGGAGACGCAGTATTTT	CAWETQYF
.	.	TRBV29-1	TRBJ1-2	TGCAGCGTTGAAGATCTTCAGGACTCTCTAAACTATGGCTACACCTTC	CSVEDLQDSLNYGYTF
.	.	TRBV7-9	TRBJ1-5	TGTGCCAGCACCCGGGACGGGTATCAGCCCCAGCATTTT	CASTRDGYQPQHF
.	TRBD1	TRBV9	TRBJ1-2	TGTGCCAGCAGCCCAAAAGGGACAGACGATAACTATGGCTACACCTTC	CASSPKGTDDNYGYTF
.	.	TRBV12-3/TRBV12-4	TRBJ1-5	TGTGCCAGCAGTACCTCGGTCAATCAGCCCCAGCATTTT	CASSTSVNQPQHF
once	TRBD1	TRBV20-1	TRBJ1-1	TGCAGTGCTAGGAGGGACAGGGAAGCTTTCTTT	CSARRDREAFF
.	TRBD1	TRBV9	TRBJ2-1	TGTGCCAGCAGCGCCCTCACAGGGGGCGGGTACAATGAGCAGTTCTTC	CASSALTGGGYNEQFF
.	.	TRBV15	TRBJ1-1	TGTGCCACCAGCACTGACTTTATGGGAACTGAAGCTTTCTTT	CATSTDFMGTEAFF
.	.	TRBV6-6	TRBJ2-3	TGTGCCAGCAGTTACACTTCCACTAGCACAGATACGCAGTATTTT	CASSYTSTSTDTQYF